This T cell receptor beta chain was captured in a study of response to subunit inactivated influenza vaccine. To note about this clonotype: Antigen specificity is unknown.

General observations from the study: That few new T cells are recruited by each seasonal influenza vaccination was the authors' suggestion.

TCRdb processed the RT-PCR reads anew with MiXCR; each CDR3 protein has one entry. The sample has about 620,000 distinct CDR3 sequences, approximately 10% seen once; the top ten hold about a tenth. The sequence derives from a man in his forties or fifties who received an inactivated influenza vaccine. The starting material was PBMCs from blood, obtained on the day of vaccination.

This CDR3 is CASSQDFAQETQYF. The CDR3 coding sequence is TGCGCCAGCAGCCAAGATTTCGCACAAGAGACCCAGTACTTC. The chain combines TRBV4-3 with TRBJ2-5; D is unclear. CDR1 LGHNA and CDR2 YSLEER come from the germline V gene. CDR3 length equals 14 residues. Trimming cost V 0 bases and J 2 bases, with 7 bases left between them.